This T cell receptor beta chain was recorded in a study of blood T cell repertoires in COVID-19. Study summary: Both acute and convalescent COVID-19 samples were obtained from the United States, Italy and Spain. T cells, B-cell-depleted T cells, or PBMCs supplied cDNA or gDNA.

Seattle researchers signed up patients amid active infection and tracked them longitudinally. Authors' methods: Estimates of nucleated cell counts were drawn from the amplification of reference gene primers. Assay used: immunoSEQ multiplex PCR; TCRdb lists only in-frame clones, some missing. V, J and clone size are taken as reported in that table, and D and trimming were inferred from the DNA itself. Seen here are roughly 220,000 clones, 75% to 85% observed once, and the top ten hold 6.5% to 9%. Germline loops: CDR1 SGHTA, CDR2 FQGNSA. With 0 bases removed from V and 5 bases from J, the gap between germline ends came to 10 bases. This CDR3 is built from 15 residues.

V usage is TRBV7-2 and J usage is TRBJ2-2, with D perhaps TRBD2 (5 bases). The TCR comes from a woman of 80 years or more with COVID-19, enrolled during active disease. Sequenced material: peripheral blood. This chain's CDR3 is CASSLAGSWTGELFF. The DNA for the CDR3 is TGTGCCAGCAGCTTAGCGGGGAGTTGGACCGGGGAGCTGTTTTTT.